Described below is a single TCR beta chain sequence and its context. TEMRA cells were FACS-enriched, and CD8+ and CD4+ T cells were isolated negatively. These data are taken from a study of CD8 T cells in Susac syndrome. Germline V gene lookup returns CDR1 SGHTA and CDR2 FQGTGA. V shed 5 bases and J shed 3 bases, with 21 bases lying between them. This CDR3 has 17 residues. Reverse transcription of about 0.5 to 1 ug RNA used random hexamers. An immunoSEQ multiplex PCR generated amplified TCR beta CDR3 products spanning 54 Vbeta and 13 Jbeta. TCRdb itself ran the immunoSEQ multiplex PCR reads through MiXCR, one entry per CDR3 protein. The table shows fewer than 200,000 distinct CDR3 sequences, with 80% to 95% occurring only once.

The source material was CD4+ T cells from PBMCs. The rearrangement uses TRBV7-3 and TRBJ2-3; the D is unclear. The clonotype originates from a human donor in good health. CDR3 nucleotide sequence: TGTGCCAGCAGCGCCCTGCCAAGGCCTATCGGGACAGATACGCAGTATTTT. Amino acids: CASSALPRPIGTDTQYF. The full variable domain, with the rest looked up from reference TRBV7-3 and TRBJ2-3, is GAGVSQTPSNKVTEKGKYVELRCDPISGHTALYWYRQSLGQGPEFLIYFQGTGAADDSGLPNDRFFAVRPEGSVSTLKIQRTERGDSAVYLCASSALPRPIGTDTQYFGPGTRLTVL.